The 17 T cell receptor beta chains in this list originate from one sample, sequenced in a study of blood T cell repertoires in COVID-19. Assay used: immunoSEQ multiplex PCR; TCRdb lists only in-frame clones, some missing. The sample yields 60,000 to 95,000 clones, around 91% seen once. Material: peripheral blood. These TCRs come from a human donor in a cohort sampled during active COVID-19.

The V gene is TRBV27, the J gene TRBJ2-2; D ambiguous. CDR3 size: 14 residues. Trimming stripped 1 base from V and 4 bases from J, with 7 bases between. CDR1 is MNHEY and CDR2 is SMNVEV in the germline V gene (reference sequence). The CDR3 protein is CASSLFQATGELFF. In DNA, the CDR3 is TGTGCCAGCAGTTTATTCCAAGCCACCGGGGAGCTGTTTTTT.

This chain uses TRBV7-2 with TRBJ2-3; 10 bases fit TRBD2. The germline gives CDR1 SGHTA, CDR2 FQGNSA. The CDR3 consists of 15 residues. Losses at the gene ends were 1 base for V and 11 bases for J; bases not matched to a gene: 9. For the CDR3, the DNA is TGTGCCAGCAGCTTAGTCGCGTCTAGCGGGGGAGGGCAGTATTTT. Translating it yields CASSLVASSGGGQYF.

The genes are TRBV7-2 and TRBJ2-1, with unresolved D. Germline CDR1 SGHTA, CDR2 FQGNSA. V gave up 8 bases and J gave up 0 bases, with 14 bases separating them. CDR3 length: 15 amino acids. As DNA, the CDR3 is TGTGCCAGCCATGAGGCGGCGAGCTCCTACAATGAGCAGTTCTTC. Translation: CASHEAASSYNEQFF.

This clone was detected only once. The CDR3 DNA is TGTGCCAGCTCTGTACAGGGTTGGAGCTACGAGCAGTACTTC. Translating gives CASSVQGWSYEQYF. This chain connects TRBV18 to TRBJ2-7, with D possibly matching TRBD1 (6 bases). CDR1 is KGHSH, CDR2 LQKENI, per germline. The CDR3 sequence is 14 residues long. The V gene lost 6 bases and the J gene lost 3 bases, with 15 bases spanning the gap.

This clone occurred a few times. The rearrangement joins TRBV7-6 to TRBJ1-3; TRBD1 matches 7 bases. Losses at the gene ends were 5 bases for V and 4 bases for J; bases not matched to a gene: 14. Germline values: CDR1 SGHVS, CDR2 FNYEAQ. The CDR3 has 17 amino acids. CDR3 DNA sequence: TGTGCCAGCAGCCCAGAGGGGGCCCTCCCGGGGGGAAACACCATATATTTT. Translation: CASSPEGALPGGNTIYF.

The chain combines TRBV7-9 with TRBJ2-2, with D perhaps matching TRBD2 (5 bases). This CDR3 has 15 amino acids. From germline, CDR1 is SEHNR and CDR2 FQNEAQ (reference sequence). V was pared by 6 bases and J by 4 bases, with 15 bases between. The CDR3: CASRLVGIPTGELFF. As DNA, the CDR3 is TGTGCCAGCAGACTGGTCGGGATTCCCACCGGGGAGCTGTTTTTT.

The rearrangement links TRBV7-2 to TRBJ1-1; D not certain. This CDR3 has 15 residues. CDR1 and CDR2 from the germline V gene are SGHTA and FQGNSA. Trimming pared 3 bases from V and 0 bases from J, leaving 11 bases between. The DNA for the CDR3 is TGTGCCAGCAGCTTGGCCCTCACAGTGAACACTGAAGCTTTCTTT. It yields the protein CASSLALTVNTEAFF.

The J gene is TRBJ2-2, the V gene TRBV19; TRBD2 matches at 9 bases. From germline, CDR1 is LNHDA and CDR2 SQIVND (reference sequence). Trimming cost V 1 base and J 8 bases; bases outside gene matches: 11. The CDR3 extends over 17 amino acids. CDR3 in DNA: TGTGCCAGTAGTATAGGTACAGCGGGGGGCCTGATGGGGGAGCTGTTTTTT. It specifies CASSIGTAGGLMGELFF.

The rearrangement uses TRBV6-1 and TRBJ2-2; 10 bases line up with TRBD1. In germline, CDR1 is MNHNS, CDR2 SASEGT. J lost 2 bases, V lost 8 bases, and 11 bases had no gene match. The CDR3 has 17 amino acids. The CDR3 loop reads CASRKAQTGGNTGELFF. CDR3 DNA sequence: TGTGCCAGCCGTAAAGCCCAGACAGGGGGCAACACCGGGGAGCTGTTTTTT.

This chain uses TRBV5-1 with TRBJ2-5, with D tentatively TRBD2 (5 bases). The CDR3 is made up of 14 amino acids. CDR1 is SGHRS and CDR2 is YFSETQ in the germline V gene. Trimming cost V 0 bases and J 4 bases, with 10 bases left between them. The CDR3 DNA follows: TGCGCCAGCAGCTTGGCCGGGGTGAGAGAGACCCAGTACTTC. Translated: CASSLAGVRETQYF.

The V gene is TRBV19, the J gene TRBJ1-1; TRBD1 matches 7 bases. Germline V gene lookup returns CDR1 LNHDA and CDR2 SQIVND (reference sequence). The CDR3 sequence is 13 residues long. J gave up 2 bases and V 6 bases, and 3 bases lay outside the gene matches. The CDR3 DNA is TGTGCCAGTAGATGGGACAGAAACACTGAAGCTTTCTTT. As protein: CASRWDRNTEAFF.

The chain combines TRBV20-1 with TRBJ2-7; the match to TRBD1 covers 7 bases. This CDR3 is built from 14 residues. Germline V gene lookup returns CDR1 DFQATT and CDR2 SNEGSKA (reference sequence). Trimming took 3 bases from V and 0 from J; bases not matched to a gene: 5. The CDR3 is CSASSDRVSYEQYF. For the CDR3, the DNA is TGCAGTGCTAGTTCTGACAGGGTCTCCTACGAGCAGTACTTC.

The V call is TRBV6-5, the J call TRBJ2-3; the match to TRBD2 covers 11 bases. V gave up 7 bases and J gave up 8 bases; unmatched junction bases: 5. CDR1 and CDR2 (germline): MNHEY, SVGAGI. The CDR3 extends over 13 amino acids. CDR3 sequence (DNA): TGTGCCAGCACTTTCCTAGCGGGGGGTACGCAGTATTTT. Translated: CASTFLAGGTQYF.

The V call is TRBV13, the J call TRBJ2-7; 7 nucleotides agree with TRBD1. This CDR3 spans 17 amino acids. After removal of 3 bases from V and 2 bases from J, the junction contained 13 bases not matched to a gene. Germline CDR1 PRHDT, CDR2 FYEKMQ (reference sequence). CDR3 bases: TGTGCCAGCAGCTTTAGGACAGGCTCTGTGGGGGCCTACGAGCAGTACTTC. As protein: CASSFRTGSVGAYEQYF.

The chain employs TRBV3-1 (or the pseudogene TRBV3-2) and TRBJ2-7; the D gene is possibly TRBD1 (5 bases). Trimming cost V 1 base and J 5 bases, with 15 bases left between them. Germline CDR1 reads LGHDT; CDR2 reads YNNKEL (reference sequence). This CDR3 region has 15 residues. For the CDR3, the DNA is TGTGCCAGCAGCCAAGGGGTGGCAGGGCGGAACGAGCAGTACTTC. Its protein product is CASSQGVAGRNEQYF.

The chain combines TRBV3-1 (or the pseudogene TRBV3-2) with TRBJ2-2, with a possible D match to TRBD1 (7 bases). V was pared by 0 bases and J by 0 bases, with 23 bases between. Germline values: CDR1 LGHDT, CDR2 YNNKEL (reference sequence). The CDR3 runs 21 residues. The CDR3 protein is CASSQDPRQGLYPTNTGELFF. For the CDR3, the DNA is TGTGCCAGCAGCCAAGATCCCCGACAGGGACTCTACCCAACGAACACCGGGGAGCTGTTTTTT.

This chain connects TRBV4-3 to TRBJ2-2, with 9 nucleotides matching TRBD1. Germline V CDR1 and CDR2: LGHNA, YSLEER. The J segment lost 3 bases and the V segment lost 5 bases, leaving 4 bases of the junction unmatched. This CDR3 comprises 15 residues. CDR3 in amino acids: CASSSWTGDTGELFF. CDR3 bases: TGCGCCAGCAGCTCGTGGACAGGGGACACCGGGGAGCTGTTTTTT.